This TCR beta chain originates from a study of cytotoxic CD8 clonotypes in ibrutinib-treated CLL. Across the study: Of a cohort that held some eleven relapsed/refractory and 15 treatment-naive patients, fewer than 18 were IGHV unmutated. Complete response was seen in 2 patients and partial in 24; about twelve progressed and around 14 stayed remitted after a median around 68 months.

TCRdb's table, derived via immunoSEQ multiplex PCR, lists solely in-frame clones and lacks some. The sample lists about 160,000 clones, roughly four fifths seen once, with roughly 1.9% in the top ten. The germline V gene encodes CDR1 SGHTA and CDR2 FQGTGA. After removal of 5 bases from V and 9 bases from J, the junction contained 8 bases not matched to a gene. This CDR3 contains 13 residues. The chain recombines TRBV7-3 with TRBJ2-3; 7 bases are a match to TRBD1. Sequenced here: PBMCs, sampled after 12 months of ibrutinib treatment. The clonotype originates from a human donor with chronic lymphocytic leukemia. This CDR3 is CASSLETGVTQYF. In DNA form, the CDR3 reads TGTGCCAGCAGCCTAGAAACAGGGGTCACGCAGTATTTT.